This is a list of T cell receptor beta chains from one sample in a study of blood T cell repertoires in COVID-19. Assay: immunoSEQ multiplex PCR; the TCRdb copy retains only in-frame clones and omits some. The sample lists about 300,000 clones, about 89% occurring once. Sequencing input: PBMCs or T cells enriched from blood (not recorded which). These receptors came from a woman aged 18 to 35 who had recovered from COVID-19. The CDR3 runs from the conserved cysteine through the conserved F or W. A D gene is named only where the DNA matches it firmly. Expanded clones get a size class; other rows say once, few or many, or leave the size out.

clone_size	d_call	v_call	j_call	cdr3_aa	cdr3_nt
NA	TRBD1	TRBV7-9	TRBJ2-2	CASSLGGGVKRTGELFF	TGTGCCAGCAGCTTAGGAGGGGGCGTTAAAAGGACCGGGGAGCTGTTTTTT
few	TRBD1	TRBV28	TRBJ1-6	CASSLAPGQGVDSPLHF	TGTGCCAGCAGTTTAGCACCGGGACAGGGGGTAGATTCACCCCTCCACTTT
once	TRBD1	TRBV9	TRBJ1-3	CASSSRGTASKRNTIYF	TGTGCCAGCAGCTCACGTGGGACAGCAAGTAAGAGGAACACCATATATTTT
NA	NA	TRBV5-1	TRBJ1-4	CASSSGGGEEKLFF	TGCGCCAGCAGCTCGGGAGGTGGGGAGGAAAAACTGTTTTTT
NA	NA	TRBV5-4	TRBJ2-1	CASSLGAGRASSYNEQFF	TGTGCCAGCAGCTTGGGGGCCGGGCGGGCTTCCTCCTACAATGAGCAGTTCTTC
NA	TRBD1	TRBV11-3	TRBJ2-7	CASSSRDRAYEQYF	TGTGCCAGCAGCAGCCGGGACAGAGCCTACGAGCAGTACTTC
NA	TRBD1	TRBV5-6	TRBJ1-1	CASSSGTGALEGTEAFF	TGTGCCAGCAGCTCCGGGACAGGGGCGCTCGAGGGCACTGAAGCTTTCTTT
NA	NA	TRBV2	TRBJ1-2	CATLQGQNYGYTF	TGTGCCACCCTTCAGGGCCAGAACTATGGCTACACCTTC
NA	NA	TRBV14	TRBJ2-3	CASSQGGGTDTQYF	TGTGCCAGCAGCCAAGGGGGGGGCACAGATACGCAGTATTTT
NA	NA	TRBV4-3	TRBJ1-1	CASSQDTGGPKAFF	TGCGCCAGCAGCCAAGATACCGGCGGGCCGAAAGCTTTCTTT
NA	NA	TRBV27	TRBJ1-5	CASSFREGQPQHF	TGTGCCAGCAGTTTCAGGGAGGGTCAGCCCCAGCATTTT
NA	TRBD2	TRBV19	TRBJ2-7	CASSIVASGHYEQYF	TGTGCCAGTAGTATAGTGGCTAGCGGACATTACGAGCAGTACTTC
NA	TRBD1	TRBV14	TRBJ2-5	CASSLDRGWQETQYF	TGTGCCAGCAGCTTGGACAGGGGTTGGCAAGAGACCCAGTACTTC
NA	NA	TRBV7-9	TRBJ2-1	CASSLGAWDEQFF	TGTGCCAGCAGCTTAGGAGCGTGGGATGAGCAGTTCTTC
once	NA	TRBV27	TRBJ1-5	CASSLGGYDQPQHF	TGTGCCAGCAGTTTGGGGGGTTATGATCAGCCCCAGCATTTT
once	NA	TRBV28	TRBJ2-3	CASSAPGLPTDTQYF	TGTGCCAGCAGTGCCCCGGGTCTGCCGACAGATACGCAGTATTTT
NA	TRBD2	TRBV7-2	TRBJ2-7	CASSSPPSGAKNEQYF	TGTGCCAGCAGCTCGCCACCTAGCGGGGCTAAGAACGAGCAGTACTTC
NA	NA	TRBV19	TRBJ1-6	CASSISFRAGAKDSPLHF	TGTGCCAGTAGTATTTCTTTTCGAGCAGGCGCCAAGGATTCACCCCTCCACTTT
few	NA	TRBV2	TRBJ2-2	CASSEGVYRAGGELFF	TGTGCCAGCAGTGAAGGCGTCTACCGGGCGGGCGGGGAGCTGTTTTTT
NA	NA	TRBV10-3	TRBJ2-2	CAISPGMSTGELFF	TGTGCCATCTCCCCCGGGATGTCCACCGGGGAGCTGTTTTTT
NA	NA	TRBV13	TRBJ2-7	CASSLGLQTYEQYF	TGTGCCAGCAGCTTAGGCTTGCAGACCTACGAGCAGTACTTC
NA	TRBD2	TRBV7-8	TRBJ2-4	CASSLGRGLAKNIQYF	TGTGCCAGCAGCTTAGGGCGGGGGTTGGCCAAAAACATTCAGTACTTC
NA	TRBD1	TRBV3-1/TRBV3-2	TRBJ1-2	CASSQVPWWAGGAAHYGYTF	TGTGCCAGCAGCCAAGTACCCTGGTGGGCAGGGGGCGCCGCACACTATGGCTACACCTTC
once	TRBD1	TRBV27	TRBJ1-2	CASSLTGGDGYTF	TGTGCCAGCAGCTTGACAGGGGGCGATGGCTACACCTTC
NA	NA	TRBV3-1/TRBV3-2	TRBJ1-1	CASSPGQMMITFF	TGTGCCAGCAGCCCGGGACAAATGATGATTACTTTCTTT
NA	TRBD1	TRBV18	TRBJ2-7	CASSPAGGNGYEQYF	TGTGCCAGCTCACCCGCAGGGGGCAACGGGTACGAGCAGTACTTC
once	NA	TRBV30	TRBJ1-5	CAWSVRFIGEQGNQPQHF	TGTGCCTGGAGTGTTAGATTTATCGGGGAGCAGGGCAATCAGCCCCAGCATTTT
NA	TRBD1	TRBV6-5	TRBJ2-7	CASTLQGAMYEQYF	TGTGCCAGCACACTACAGGGGGCGATGTACGAGCAGTACTTC
NA	NA	TRBV13	TRBJ1-1	CASSLRTEAFF	TGTGCCAGCAGCTTGCGTACTGAAGCTTTCTTT
NA	TRBD2	TRBV27	TRBJ2-3	CASSLGGRGGHTQYF	TGTGCCAGCAGTTTAGGGGGGAGGGGTGGCCATACGCAGTATTTT
NA	TRBD1	TRBV5-4	TRBJ1-4	CASSLSGTGNEKLFF	TGTGCCAGCAGCCTATCCGGGACAGGCAATGAAAAACTGTTTTTT
NA	NA	TRBV10-3	TRBJ2-7	CAISEGGVLSPYEQYF	TGTGCCATCAGTGAGGGAGGGGTATTGAGCCCCTACGAGCAGTACTTC
NA	NA	TRBV28	TRBJ1-3	CASSLLGPGNTIYF	TGTGCCAGCAGTCTACTAGGGCCTGGAAACACCATATATTTT
NA	NA	TRBV13	TRBJ1-4	CASSLTTGRGEKLFF	TGTGCCAGCAGCTTAACGACAGGTCGAGGGGAAAAACTGTTTTTT
NA	NA	TRBV7-2	TRBJ1-3	CASSLEGTTFSGNTIYF	TGTGCCAGCAGCTTAGAGGGGACAACCTTCTCTGGAAACACCATATATTTT
NA	NA	TRBV4-3	TRBJ2-2	CASSPGLRATDTGELFF	TGCGCCAGCAGCCCAGGACTGCGGGCGACCGACACCGGGGAGCTGTTTTTT
NA	NA	TRBV10-3	TRBJ2-3	CAISESAADTQYF	TGTGCCATCAGTGAGTCGGCTGCAGATACGCAGTATTTT
NA	TRBD1	TRBV6-5	TRBJ2-1	CASSSPDRGRDEQFF	TGTGCCAGCAGTTCCCCGGACAGGGGCAGGGATGAGCAGTTCTTC
NA	TRBD1	TRBV2	TRBJ2-2	CALSGTGSGELFF	TGTGCCCTGTCCGGGACAGGGTCCGGGGAGCTGTTTTTT
NA	NA	TRBV19	TRBJ2-7	CASSVTIQYEQYF	TGTGCCAGTAGTGTCACTATCCAGTACGAGCAGTACTTC
NA	NA	TRBV7-9	TRBJ2-1	CASSFFPTRTFSYNEQFF	TGTGCCAGCAGCTTTTTCCCTACCAGGACTTTTTCCTACAATGAGCAGTTCTTC